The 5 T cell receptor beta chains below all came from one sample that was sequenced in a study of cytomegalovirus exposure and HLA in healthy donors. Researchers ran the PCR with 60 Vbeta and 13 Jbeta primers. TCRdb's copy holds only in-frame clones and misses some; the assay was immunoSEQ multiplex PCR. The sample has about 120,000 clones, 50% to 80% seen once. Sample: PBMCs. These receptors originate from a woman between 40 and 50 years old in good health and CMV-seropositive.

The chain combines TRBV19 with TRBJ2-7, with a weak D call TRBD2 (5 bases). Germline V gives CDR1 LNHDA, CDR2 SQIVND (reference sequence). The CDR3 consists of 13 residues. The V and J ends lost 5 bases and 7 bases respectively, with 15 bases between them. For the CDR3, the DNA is TGTGCCAGTAGTCCCGGGGTAGGGCGGGAGCAGTACTTC. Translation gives CASSPGVGREQYF. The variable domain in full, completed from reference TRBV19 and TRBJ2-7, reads DGGITQSPKYLFRKEGQNVTLSCEQNLNHDAMYWYRQDPGQGLRLIYYSQIVNDFQKGDIAEGYSVSREKKESFPLTVTSAQKNPTAFYLCASSPGVGREQYFGPGTRLTVT.

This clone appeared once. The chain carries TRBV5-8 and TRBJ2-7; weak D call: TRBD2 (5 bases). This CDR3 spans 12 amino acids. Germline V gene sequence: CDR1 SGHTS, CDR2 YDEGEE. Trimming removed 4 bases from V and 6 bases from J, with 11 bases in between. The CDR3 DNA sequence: TGTGCCAGCAGCCCCAGAGGGAGCGAGCAGTACTTC. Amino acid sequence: CASSPRGSEQYF.

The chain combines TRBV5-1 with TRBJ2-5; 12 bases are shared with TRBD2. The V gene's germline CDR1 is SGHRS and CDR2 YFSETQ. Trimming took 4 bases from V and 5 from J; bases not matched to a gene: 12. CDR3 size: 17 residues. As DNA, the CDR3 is TGCGCCAGCAGCCTAGGGACTAGCGGGCCCAGGGGGGAGACCCAGTACTTC. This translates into CASSLGTSGPRGETQYF.

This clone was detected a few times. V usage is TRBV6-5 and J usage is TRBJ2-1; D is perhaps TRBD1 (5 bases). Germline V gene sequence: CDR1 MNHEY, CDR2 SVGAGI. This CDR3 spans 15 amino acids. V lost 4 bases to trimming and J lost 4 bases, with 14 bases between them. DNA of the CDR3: TGTGCCAGCAGTTCAGGGCGTGCCGTGTACAATGAGCAGTTCTTC. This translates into CASSSGRAVYNEQFF.

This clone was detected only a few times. The CDR3 region has the DNA TGTGCCAGCAGTAGGGGACTAACCTCCTACGAGCAGTACTTC. This translates into CASSRGLTSYEQYF. The V gene is TRBV6-1, the J gene TRBJ2-7; 7 bases map to TRBD2. V trimming: 5 bases; J trimming: 0 bases; junction bases outside the gene matches: 4. Germline CDR1 MNHNS, CDR2 SASEGT. The CDR3 is 14 amino acids.